This T cell receptor (beta chain) derives from a study of T cells in women clearing cervical HPV infection. Study summary: Only a few women had HLA typing results available.

As concerns this clone: Antigen specificity is unknown. The CDR3 goes on 3 residues after the read ends, and that part is filled in from the germline J gene.

From germline, CDR1 is LNHDA and CDR2 SQIVND (reference sequence). The CDR3 spans 16 residues. Trimming removed 0 bases at V and 6 bases at J, with 14 bases between. General study points: CIN3+ cases had significantly higher TCR richness than controls; evenness did not differ. Associations may precede or follow infection; HPV-specific or memory T cells were not isolated.

Some clones are missing from TCRdb's copy, which holds only in-frame ones; the method was immunoSEQ multiplex PCR. The record lists tens of thousands of clones, of which the ten most abundant hold 15% to 20%. The clonotype originates from a woman between 18 and 69 years old with a cervical HPV16 infection that either progressed to CIN3+ or cleared (not recorded which). The chain uses TRBV19 and TRBJ2-2; a weak D match, TRBD2 (5 bases). Sequenced: blood buffy coat. The CDR3 loop is CASSIDQTSFPGELFF. The DNA read from the CDR3 is TGTGCCAGTAGTATAGATCAAACTAGTTTTCCCGGGGAG.